This T cell receptor beta chain stems from a study of Graves' ophthalmopathy and Graves' hyperthyroidism (dated by TCRdb to 2016 to 2019). For the study in its entirety: A patient counted as having stable hyperthyroidism if there was no progression to ophthalmopathy within 18 months of follow-up. In about 6 hyperthyroidism patients, T-cell repertoires of thyroid tissue and blood were compared. Once sampling was done, hyperthyroidism patients were given methimazole at a starting dose of 30 mg daily, while ophthalmopathy patients were given high-dose intravenous methylprednisolone. For independent validation, a separate cohort was made up of 18 hyperthyroidism patients plus 17 patients who later progressed from hyperthyroidism to ophthalmopathy. TCR beta repertoire signatures were used to distinguish Graves' ophthalmopathy from Graves' hyperthyroidism and to predict progression to ophthalmopathy. To explore V-J signatures that distinguish ophthalmopathy from hyperthyroidism, a discovery set of about a hundred patients was enrolled, made up of 40 to 45 with ophthalmopathy and under 65 with stable hyperthyroidism. In total, around 140 blood samples were TCR-sequenced: approximately 42 ophthalmopathy, some 72 hyperthyroidism and some 17 hyperthyroidism-to-ophthalmopathy patients.

TCR beta CDR3 regions were amplified from RNA transcripts for repertoire sequencing. The first round of RT-PCR was done with HTBI primers and the Qiagen OneStep RT-PCR kit, and was followed by a second round of multiplex PCR, then size selection and purification. Sequencing of the libraries was carried out on an Illumina HiSeq2000 in paired-end mode with 100 bp reads. Per the source publication's procedure: SOAPnuke was used for read processing, and reads with adapters, uncalled bases, a mean Phred below 15, or no exact constant-primer or identifier match were discarded. High-quality paired reads were merged with COPE v1.2.5. Each unique nucleotide sequence was treated as a clonotype, and MiTCR v1.1 was used to align the clonotypes to the IMGT TRB V, D and J references. Only V-J combinations with frequency above 0.0001 were analysed, covering 99.2% of repertoires. A TCR clonal expansion and chaos score per V-J combination was defined as the ratio of F50 clonal expansion to chaos observed in the TCRdist matrix. Features were reduced by Welch's t-statistics and random forest to some 13 V-J combinations, which fed a naive Bayes classifier. Thyroid-blood repertoire similarity was quantified with the Morisita-Horn index. TCRdb reprocessing: public reads trimmed at Q25 with fastp, clones called with MiXCR, in-frame beta chains kept. Every CDR3 protein is listed once, alongside the most common genes and DNA of its rows. These V and J calls are TCRdb output, not the study's own analysis. The sample records around 1.1 million distinct CDR3 sequences, around a third of which are singletons. Clones ranked in the top ten supply approximately 10% of the sample.

This clonotype was observed a single time. The antigen this receptor binds is unknown. Base qualities are not provided; no much larger clone lies one nucleotide away. One read alone is weak evidence. CDR1 and CDR2, per the germline V gene, are SNHLY and FYNNEI. Inclusive of the bounding cysteine and phenylalanine, the CDR3 is 15 residues long. Only the CDR3 portion is preserved as DNA: 45 bases, with reading frame beginning at the first base. V and J are trimmed by 8 bases and 6 bases, and the gene matches miss 13 bases of the junction. General study outcomes and caveats: No statistical method was used to predetermine the sample size, and group allocation was not hidden from the investigators. In cross-validation, the 13-signature model distinguished ophthalmopathy from stable hyperthyroidism with 85% to 90% sensitivity and around 81% specificity, and in the test set the corresponding values were roughly 80% and 76%. In validation, the model predicted ophthalmopathy progression with over 60% sensitivity and about 73% specificity; fewer than 15 predicted patients were CT-confirmed with GO in a median of about 6.2 months. Most expanded thyroid clonotypes with a frequency above 0.001 also appeared in blood, which suggests that blood repertoires may reflect the immune response in the thyroid.

Patients with hyperthyroidism were aged 18 to 65 years, had been newly diagnosed, and had a disease duration of less than 2 months. Patients with other autoimmune diseases, uncontrolled infections, pregnancy or lactation were excluded. Clinical symptoms, serum thyroxine, TRAb, thyroid ultrasound and orbital computed tomography were used for diagnosis. Total RNA was extracted using Trizol reagent, and RNA quality was checked on an Agilent 2100 Bioanalyzer. In this chain, TRBV2 is recombined with TRBJ1-1; TRBD1 lines up with 9 middle nucleotides. The TCR was taken from an adult man with Graves' hyperthyroidism. Specimen: peripheral blood or thyroid tissue (not recorded which). CDR3 protein: CASSLTGQGSSEAFF. At the DNA level, the sequence is TGTGCCAGCTCACTAACGGGACAGGGCTCTTCTGAAGCTTTCTTT.